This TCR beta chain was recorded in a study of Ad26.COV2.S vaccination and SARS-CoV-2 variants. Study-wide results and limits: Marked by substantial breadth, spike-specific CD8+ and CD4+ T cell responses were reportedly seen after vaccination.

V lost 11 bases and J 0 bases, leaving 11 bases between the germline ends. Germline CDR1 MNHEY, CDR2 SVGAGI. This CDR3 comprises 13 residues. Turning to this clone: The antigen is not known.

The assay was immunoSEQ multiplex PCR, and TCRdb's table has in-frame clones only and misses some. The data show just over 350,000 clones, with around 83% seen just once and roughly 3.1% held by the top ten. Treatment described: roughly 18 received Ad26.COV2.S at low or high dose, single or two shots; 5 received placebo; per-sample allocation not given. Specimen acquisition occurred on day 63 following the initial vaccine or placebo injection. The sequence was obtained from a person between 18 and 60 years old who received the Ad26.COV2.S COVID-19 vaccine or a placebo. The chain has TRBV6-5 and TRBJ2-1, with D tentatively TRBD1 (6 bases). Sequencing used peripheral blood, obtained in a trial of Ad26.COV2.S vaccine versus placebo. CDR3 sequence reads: CAAGDYSYNEQFF. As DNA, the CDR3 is TGTGCCGCAGGGGATTACTCCTACAATGAGCAGTTCTTC.